Given below is one TCR beta chain in context. Trimming left V 2 bases short and J 3 bases short, with 9 bases between. The V gene's germline CDR1 is KGHSH and CDR2 LQKENI. This CDR3 region has 14 residues. Study processing details: Cell counts per sample came from amplifying reference gene primers. The data were produced by immunoSEQ multiplex PCR, yet TCRdb's version contains in-frame clones alone and is incomplete. V, J and clone size reflect that table, while D and trimming were determined from the DNA. The sample carries 100,000 to 110,000 clones, approximately 80% recorded once. The entry originates in a study of blood T cell repertoires in COVID-19. Across the study: Acute and convalescent COVID-19 samples came from the United States, Italy and Spain. In each case, the material was cDNA or gDNA derived from T cells, B-cell-depleted T cells, or PBMCs.

The chain recombines TRBV18 with TRBJ2-3; TRBD1 is a possible D gene (6 bases). The sequenced material came from peripheral blood. This clonotype was sampled from an older man with active or convalescent COVID-19. CDR3 DNA: TGTGCCAGCTCACCATTGGGGGCAACAGATACGCAGTATTTT. This translates into CASSPLGATDTQYF.